This T cell receptor (beta chain) is from a study of shared T cell receptors in the human thymus. The assay was immunoSEQ multiplex PCR, and TCRdb's table has in-frame clones only and misses some. This sample yields roughly 660,000 clones, of which approximately 88% are seen a single time; approximately 0.011% belongs to the top ten. Separately, the same data were catalogued under a study of human thymus T cells. This second report adds: Those donating were healthy Finnish infants in corrective surgery for congenital heart defects. Resections that were taken during corrective heart surgery supplied the thymus tissue. V and J gene usage appeared biased in thymic and blood repertoires. There were highly overlapping thymic repertoires among unrelated individuals, as related research reported.

This receptor was taken from a boy in the first two years of life with a congenital heart defect. Sequenced material: thymocytes.

CDR3 DNA sequence: TGTGCCAGCACTATCGCGGGAGTAGCCTACAATGAGCAGTTCTTC. This codes for CASTIAGVAYNEQFF. The rearrangement links TRBV6-1 to TRBJ2-1; TRBD2 matches at 7 bases. V lost 7 bases, J lost 2 bases, and 8 bases stayed unmatched. The CDR3 has 15 amino acids. The V gene's germline CDR1 is MNHNS and CDR2 SASEGT.